This T cell receptor (beta chain) was found in a study of T cell repertoires in cytomegalovirus infection. About the study: Evidence of both CMV infection and a matching HLA type came from public TCR beta signatures.

This clonotype was detected only a few times. TCRdb used MiXCR to reprocess the reads, holding one entry per CDR3 protein. The sample shows about 360,000 distinct CDR3 sequences, 15% to 20% of them seen only once. This CDR3 spans 16 amino acids. From germline, CDR1 is MGHRA and CDR2 YSYEKL. V was pared by 6 bases and J by 5 bases, with 19 bases between. The J gene is TRBJ1-4, the V gene TRBV4-1; TRBD1 might be the D (6 bases). The sample comprised PBMCs. This TCR derives from a human donor in good health (CMV status not recorded). Some clones in this sample may be carry-over from other donors' samples. CDR3 DNA: TGCGCCAGCAGTCCAACTTCGGGGAGGGGGAATGAAAAACTGTTTTTT. It is translated as CASSPTSGRGNEKLFF.